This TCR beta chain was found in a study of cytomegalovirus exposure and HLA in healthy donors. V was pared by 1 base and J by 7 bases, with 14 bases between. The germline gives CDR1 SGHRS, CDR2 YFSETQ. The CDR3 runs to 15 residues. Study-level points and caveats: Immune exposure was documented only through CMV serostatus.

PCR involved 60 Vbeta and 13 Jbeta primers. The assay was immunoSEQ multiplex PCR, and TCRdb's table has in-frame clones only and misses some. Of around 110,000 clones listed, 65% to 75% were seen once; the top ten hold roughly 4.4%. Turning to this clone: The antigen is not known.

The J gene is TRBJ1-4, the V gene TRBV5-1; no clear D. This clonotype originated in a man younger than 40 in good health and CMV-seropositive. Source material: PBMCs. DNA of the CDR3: TGCGCCAGCAGCTTGTTCACGCCGGGAGGTGAAAAACTGTTTTTT. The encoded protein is CASSLFTPGGEKLFF.